One sample yielded the 24 T cell receptor beta chains listed below, sequenced in a study of blood T cells in healthy people across ages. PCR was performed a second time for about 6 to 11 cycles using a sample-barcoded 5' primer and a J-beta primer mix. In TCRdb, the 5' RACE reads were re-called with MiXCR into one record per CDR3 protein. The data show roughly 900,000 distinct CDR3 sequences, with more than 25% seen just once and 17% held by the top ten. Source material: blood. The source of these receptors is a woman of 80 years or more in good health.

In this sample, this clonotype turned up once. The rearrangement links TRBV20-1 to TRBJ2-1; a possible D gene is TRBD1 (6 bases). In germline, CDR1 is DFQATT, CDR2 SNEGSKA (reference sequence). This CDR3 comprises 13 residues. Deletions cut 3 bases from V and 8 bases from J, with 14 bases between. The chain's CDR3 is CSARDYRAYEQFF. As DNA, the CDR3 is TGCAGTGCTAGGGATTACAGGGCCTATGAGCAGTTCTTC.

This clonotype was recorded a few times. This may be a read error, as it is one base from a much larger clone. Written as DNA, the CDR3 is TGCAGCGTGCATAGCTTGGGACGGTACAATGAGCAGTACTTC. This gives the protein CSVHSLGRYNEQYF. This chain uses TRBV29-1 with TRBJ2-7; either TRBD1 or TRBD2 may supply D (5 bases each). This CDR3 has 14 amino acids. The germline CDR1 and CDR2 sequences are SQVTM and ANQGSEA. V lost 6 bases and J lost 7, with 22 bases in between.

CDR3 sequence reads: CASSSGPGDPTSPYTQYF. The CDR3, as DNA: TGTGCCAGCAGTTCGGGGCCGGGGGACCCTACTTCCCCCTATACGCAGTATTTT. The rearrangement joins TRBV12-3 or TRBV12-4 to TRBJ2-3, with D perhaps TRBD2 (6 bases). The CDR3 extends over 18 amino acids. V lost 4 bases, J lost 7 bases, and 27 bases lay in between.

This clonotype was recorded many times. The chain combines TRBV7-6 with TRBJ1-6, with TRBD1 matching over 7 bases. V was clipped by 4 bases and J by 6 bases; unmatched bases: 3. Germline V gene data show CDR1 as SGHVS and CDR2 as FNYEAQ. CDR3 length: 14 amino acids. This chain's CDR3 is CASSSGQTNSPLHF. CDR3 in DNA: TGTGCCAGCAGCTCGGGACAGACTAATTCACCCCTCCACTTT. Drawing the rest from reference TRBV7-6 and TRBJ1-6, the complete variable domain is GAGVSQSPRYKVTKRGQDVALRCDPISGHVSLYWYRQALGQGPEFLTYFNYEAQQDKSGLPNDRFSAERPEGSISTLTIQRTEQRDSAMYRCASSSGQTNSPLHFGNGTRLTVT.

For this clonotype: The junction shows a germline mismatch at one end, possibly a read error. The chain carries TRBV20-1 and TRBJ1-5; 7 bases are shared with TRBD1. Germline lookup yields CDR1 DFQATT and CDR2 SNEGSKA (reference sequence). This CDR3 is 20 amino acids long. The DNA of the CDR3 is TGCAGTGCTAGAGAGCGAACCTCGGGACAGACCCTTTATAGCAATCAGTCCCAGCATTTT. It yields the protein CSARERTSGQTLYSNQSQHF.

This clonotype was recorded many times. The chain links TRBV7-2 to TRBJ2-1, with 8 bases aligning to TRBD1. With 2 bases clipped from V and 9 bases from J, the junction kept 12 bases outside the gene matches. The germline gives CDR1 SGHTA, CDR2 FQGNSA. The CDR3 is made up of 16 amino acids. Here the CDR3 DNA reads TGTGCCAGCAGCTTATCGTCCCCCGGAACAGGGGGTGAGCAGTTCTTC. Translated, it gives CASSLSSPGTGGEQFF.

Many counts were recorded for this clonotype. The V call is TRBV6-2 or TRBV6-3, the J call TRBJ2-3; 10 positions agree with TRBD2. Germline loops: CDR1 MNHEY, CDR2 SVGEGT. The ends lost 5 bases at V and 6 bases at J; junction bases unmatched: 8. The CDR3 runs 15 residues. CDR3 nucleotides: TGTGCCAGCAGTACGGGGACTAGCGAACTGGATACGCAGTATTTT. It codes for CASSTGTSELDTQYF.

The sample holds a few counts of this clonotype. The rearrangement uses TRBV12-3 or TRBV12-4 and TRBJ1-5; tentatively, D is TRBD1 (5 bases). This CDR3 contains 14 residues. Trimming left V 6 bases short and J 7 bases short, with 16 bases between. DNA for the CDR3: TGTGCCAGCAGCCCCATTGGGGGGAGACAGCCCCAGCATTTT. Encoded protein: CASSPIGGRQPQHF.

This clonotype was seen more than once but under ten times. This may arise from a read error, as a much more abundant clone is one base away. The J gene is TRBJ2-5, the V gene TRBV9; D is possibly TRBD1 (6 bases). V shed 4 bases and J shed 11 bases, with 21 bases lying between them. In germline, CDR1 is SGDLS, CDR2 YYNGEE. This CDR3 is built from 14 residues. CDR3 protein: CASSLDQGPGEQYF. CDR3 coding DNA: TGTGCCAGCAGCCTAGATCAGGGGCCAGGTGAGCAGTACTTC.

This clonotype turned up a few times. This rearrangement joins TRBV7-9 to TRBJ2-2, with TRBD2 identical over 9 bases. The CDR3 runs 16 residues. Germline loops: CDR1 SEHNR, CDR2 FQNEAQ (reference sequence). V shed 5 bases and J 1 base; nucleotides not matched to a gene: 5. The CDR3, as DNA: TGTGCCAGCAGCATGACTAGCGGAGAGAACACCGGGGAGCTGTTTTTT. Protein: CASSMTSGENTGELFF.

This clonotype was seen ten or more times. The rearrangement uses TRBV6-1 and TRBJ2-3; 8 bases align to TRBD1. The CDR3 length is 14 residues. V trimming: 4 bases; J trimming: 4 bases; junction bases outside the gene matches: 4. CDR1 and CDR2 (germline): MNHNS, SASEGT. Here the CDR3 DNA reads TGTGCCAGCAGTGGGAGACAGGGGCCAGATACGCAGTATTTT. This sequence encodes CASSGRQGPDTQYF.

A remark on this clonotype: One base away lies a much larger clone, so this may be a sequencing read error. The chain carries TRBV6-5 and TRBJ1-5; TRBD1 agrees at 7 bases. Germline CDR1 MNHEY, CDR2 SVGAGI. The CDR3 is 16 amino acids. CDR3 amino acids: CAGRPTGARGNQPQHF. CDR3 nucleotide sequence: TGTGCCGGCAGACCTACAGGGGCCAGGGGCAATCAGCCCCAGCATTTT.

To note about this clonotype: It may be a read error: a sequence one base away is much more abundant. This rearrangement joins TRBV9 to TRBJ2-3, with a weak D call TRBD2 (5 bases). This CDR3 contains 14 residues. CDR1 is SGDLS, CDR2 YYNGEE, per germline. Trimming pared 6 bases from V and 2 bases from J, leaving 13 bases between. The CDR3 DNA reads TGTGCCAGCAAAGGGAGCACAACCACAGATACGCAGTATTTT. Translating it yields CASKGSTTTDTQYF.

This chain links TRBV20-1 with TRBJ2-3, with D tentatively TRBD2 (6 bases). Germline CDR1 reads DFQATT; CDR2 reads SNEGSKA (reference sequence). V lost 3 bases and J 6 bases, leaving 19 bases between the germline ends. CDR3 length equals 15 residues. CDR3 coding DNA: TGCAGTGCTAGGTCAGGATCCGTCCGGGGGGATACGCAGTATTTT. It translates to CSARSGSVRGDTQYF.

This clonotype was seen repeatedly, ten times or more. The rearrangement uses TRBV27 and TRBJ2-5, with 11 bases fitting TRBD2. Germline-derived CDR1 and CDR2 are MNHEY and SMNVEV (reference sequence). This CDR3 contains 18 residues. V was pared by 5 bases and J by 0 bases, with 11 bases of the junction left unmatched. This chain's CDR3 is CASSPSGLAGVYQETQYF. The CDR3 bases are TGTGCCAGCAGTCCATCAGGACTAGCGGGTGTATACCAAGAGACCCAGTACTTC.

The chain uses TRBV24-1 and TRBJ2-5; tentatively, D is TRBD2 (5 bases). Trimming took 4 bases from V and 7 from J, leaving 12 bases between them. Germline V gene sequence: CDR1 KGHDR, CDR2 SFDVKD. The CDR3 runs 13 residues. In nucleotides, the CDR3 is TGTGCCACCAGTGACTCCGGGGTGCGGACCCAGTACTTC. Its protein is CATSDSGVRTQYF.

The chain employs TRBV20-1 and TRBJ1-2, with D tentatively TRBD1 (6 bases). Per germline, CDR1 DFQATT and CDR2 SNEGSKA (reference sequence). This CDR3 comprises 13 residues. The V and J ends lost 3 bases and 4 bases respectively, with 12 bases between them. Here the CDR3 reads CSAREQGAYGYTF. The CDR3 DNA sequence: TGCAGTGCTAGGGAACAGGGTGCCTATGGCTACACCTTC.

This clonotype was seen many times. The V gene is TRBV7-2, the J gene TRBJ2-6; D unclear. The CDR3 is made up of 16 amino acids. The V gene's germline CDR1 is SGHTA and CDR2 FQGNSA. Trimming cost V 1 base and J 0 bases, with 7 bases left between them. This CDR3 reads CASSLGTASGANVLTF. The CDR3 DNA reads as TGTGCCAGCAGCTTAGGGACGGCCTCTGGGGCCAACGTCCTGACTTTC.

The chain carries TRBV28 and TRBJ1-2; D not certain. V was cut by 5 bases and J by 4 bases, with 14 bases left in between. CDR1 and CDR2 (germline): MDHEN, SYDVKM. The CDR3 runs 14 residues. CDR3 amino acids: CASSRSTAPYGYTF. The CDR3 nucleotides read TGTGCCAGCAGTCGCTCTACGGCCCCCTATGGCTACACCTTC.

The CDR3 DNA sequence: TGCAGCGTTTTATCCGACAGGTACAATGAGCAGTTCTTC. This gives the protein CSVLSDRYNEQFF. The chain uses TRBV29-1 and TRBJ2-1; a weak D match, TRBD1 (6 bases). The CDR3 loop spans 13 amino acids. The V and J ends lost 5 bases and 4 bases respectively, with 12 bases between them. CDR1 and CDR2 from the germline V gene are SQVTM and ANQGSEA.

The genes are TRBV7-2 and TRBJ2-1; 10 nucleotides agree with TRBD1. The ends lost 8 bases at V and 7 bases at J; junction bases unmatched: 5. Germline values: CDR1 SGHTA, CDR2 FQGNSA. The length of the CDR3 is 13 residues. Here the CDR3 DNA reads TGTGCCAGCCGGGACAGGGGAACAAATGAGCAGTTCTTC. It yields the protein CASRDRGTNEQFF.

Only a few counts were recorded for this clonotype. Being one base from a much bigger clone, this may be a read error. The chain couples TRBV5-1 to TRBJ2-5, with a possible D match to TRBD2 (6 bases). The germline gives CDR1 SGHRS, CDR2 YFSETQ. CDR3 length: 17 amino acids. With 7 bases removed from V and 3 bases from J, the gap between germline ends came to 25 bases. The CDR3 reads CASGRSLAVRLKETQYF. Written as DNA, the CDR3 is TGCGCCAGCGGCAGATCCTTAGCGGTGCGGCTAAAAGAGACCCAGTACTTC.

V and J are TRBV11-2 and TRBJ2-3; D is ambiguous. Per germline, CDR1 SGHAT and CDR2 FQNNGV. This CDR3 contains 16 residues. V lost 1 base and J lost 0, with 11 bases in between. The CDR3 DNA reads TGTGCCAGCAGCTTAGGTGTCAGGCGAAGCACAGATACGCAGTATTTT. Amino acid sequence: CASSLGVRRSTDTQYF.

V usage is TRBV6-2 or TRBV6-3 and J usage is TRBJ2-2; 9 bases align to TRBD1. V gave up 5 bases and J gave up 4 bases; unmatched junction bases: 5. The CDR3 spans 15 residues. The germline V gene encodes CDR1 MNHEY and CDR2 SVGEGT. The CDR3 here is CASSHYRGPTGELFF. For the CDR3, the DNA is TGTGCCAGCAGTCACTACAGGGGGCCCACCGGGGAGCTGTTTTTT.